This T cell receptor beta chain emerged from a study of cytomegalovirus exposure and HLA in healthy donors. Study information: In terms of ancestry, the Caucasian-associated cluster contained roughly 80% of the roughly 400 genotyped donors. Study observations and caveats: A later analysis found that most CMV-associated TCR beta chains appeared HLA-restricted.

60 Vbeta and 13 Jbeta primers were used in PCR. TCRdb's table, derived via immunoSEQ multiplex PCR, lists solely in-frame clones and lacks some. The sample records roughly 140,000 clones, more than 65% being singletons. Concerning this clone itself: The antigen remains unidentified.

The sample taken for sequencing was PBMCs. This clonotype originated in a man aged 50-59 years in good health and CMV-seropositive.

The DNA for the CDR3 is TGTGCCAGCAGCTTAATGGTACTTGAGAACACCGGGGAGCTGTTTTTT. Its protein product is CASSLMVLENTGELFF. The chain carries TRBV7-3 and TRBJ2-2; D unresolved. Germline CDR1 is SGHTA and CDR2 is FQGTGA. This CDR3 region has 16 residues. Trimming cost V 1 base and J 1 base, with 10 bases left between them.